The present T cell receptor (beta chain) was sequenced within a study of T cell clones after liver transplantation. This clone appeared a single time. V dropped 5 bases and J dropped 0; count of bases not matched to a gene: 5. CDR1 and CDR2 (germline): LNHDA, SQIVND (reference sequence). This CDR3 is 15 amino acids long. Here immunoSEQ multiplex PCR was the method, and the copy in TCRdb shows in-frame clones only, minus some. This table has roughly 100,000 clones, about 86% appearing once. The TCR sequence derives from a human patient who received a liver transplant. A share of the T cells may be of graft donor origin. Sample: CD4+ T cells from blood, taken around 50 months after liver transplant. This sequence joins TRBV19 and TRBJ2-7; 9 bases align to TRBD1. The CDR3 spells CASSLPGQGSYEQYF. The CDR3 bases are TGTGCCAGTAGTCTACCGGGACAGGGCTCCTACGAGCAGTACTTC.